Sequencing of this T cell receptor beta chain was carried out in a study of CD8+CD57+ T cells in acquired aplastic anemia. The wider study: Sorting CD4+ and CD8+ cells gave DNA averaging approximately 3 ug. Broader study findings: A set of twenty-nine CD8+ CDR3 sequences was shared between patients and controls, and these sequences appeared highly expressed in patients. In CD8+ cells, Simpson's diversity showed no significant difference between patients and controls.

This CDR3 is 16 amino acids long. Germline V gene lookup returns CDR1 LNHNV and CDR2 YYDKDF (reference sequence). The V end lost 0 bases, the J end lost 6 bases, and 17 bases lay between the germline ends. According to the study, genomic DNA was the template for TCR beta VDJ and CDR3 profiling. TCRdb itself ran the reads through MiXCR, one entry per CDR3 protein. Seen here are 250,000 to 300,000 distinct CDR3 sequences, about 56% observed once, and the top ten hold roughly 8%. This clonotype was picked up many times. As yet, its antigen is unknown. This receptor was obtained from a human donor with severe aplastic anemia or a healthy control (not recorded which). Sequenced sample: sorted CD4+, CD8+, or CD8+CD57+ T cells (not recorded which) from PBMCs. The chain links TRBV15 to TRBJ1-2; perhaps TRBD1 as D (6 bases). DNA for the CDR3: TGTGCCACCAGCAGAGAGAGAGAACAGGGTATCGATGGCTACACCTTC. This codes for CATSREREQGIDGYTF.